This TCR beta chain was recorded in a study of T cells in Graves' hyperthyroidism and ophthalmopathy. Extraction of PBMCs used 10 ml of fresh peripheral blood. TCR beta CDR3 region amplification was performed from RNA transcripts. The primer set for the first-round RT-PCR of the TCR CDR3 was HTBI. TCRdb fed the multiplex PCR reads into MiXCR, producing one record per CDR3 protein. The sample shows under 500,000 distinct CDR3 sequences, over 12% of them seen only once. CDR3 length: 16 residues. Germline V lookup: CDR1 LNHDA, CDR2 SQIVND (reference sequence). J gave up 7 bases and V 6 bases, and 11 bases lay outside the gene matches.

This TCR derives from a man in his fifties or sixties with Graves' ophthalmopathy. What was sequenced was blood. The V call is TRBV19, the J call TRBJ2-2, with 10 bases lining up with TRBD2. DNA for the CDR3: TGTGCCAGTAGAAAAAGTAGCGGGAGGATAATCGGGGAGCTGTTTTTT. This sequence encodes CASRKSSGRIIGELFF.